A selection of T cell receptor beta chains follows, all from one sample in a study of tumor and adjacent non-tumor tissue in lung cancer. TCRdb independently ran MiXCR on the multiplex PCR reads; one entry per CDR3 protein. The sample shows 200,000 or so distinct CDR3 sequences, 70% to 75% of them seen only once. Sequencing used lung tumor tissue. The origin of the receptors is a man aged 60 to 75 with non-small cell lung cancer. Each CDR3 is given with its conserved first and last residue. The D gene is left open where the match is weak. Rows give clone size only sometimes, using once, few, many, or a class for an expanded clone.

v_gene	d_gene	j_gene	abundance	CDR3nt	CDR3aa
TRBV11-3	TRBD1	TRBJ1-2	-	TGTACCAGCAGCGTGGGACAGGGGTATGGCTACTCCTTC	CTSSVGQGYGYSF
TRBV11-2	-	TRBJ1-1	-	TGTGCCAGCAGCTTAGCATCATTAAGGGCGGGGGTAAAGACTGAAGCTTTCTTT	CASSLASLRAGVKTEAFF
TRBV6-1	-	TRBJ1-4	-	TGTGCCTGCAGTGAATTTACTTCTTTCTGGGCCTCGGCAACTAATGAAAAAGTGTTTTTT	CACSEFTSFWASATNEKVFF
TRBV11-1	-	TRBJ2-1	-	TGTGCCTGCGGCGTTTACGGGACCCGGGGTGAGCAGTTCTTC	CACGVYGTRGEQFF
TRBV11-2	TRBD1	TRBJ2-5	-	TGTGCCAGCAACTTGTCGACAGGGGGTGGAGGAGAGATCCAGTATTTC	CASNLSTGGGGEIQYF
TRBV20-1	-	TRBJ1-2	-	TGCAGTGCTAGCCGCCGGGACACCTATGGCTACACCTTC	CSASRRDTYGYTF
TRBV7-8	-	TRBJ2-7	-	TGTGTCAGCAGCTTAGGTCTCAGTTCCTACGAACAGTACTTC	CVSSLGLSSYEQYF
TRBV20-1	-	TRBJ1-5	-	TGCAGTGTTAGTACGCGACGAGCGCGCCGGGATCAGCCCCAGCATTTT	CSVSTRRARRDQPQHF
TRBV5-1	TRBD1	TRBJ1-4	-	TGCGCCAGCAGCCCCGGGACAGGGCGTACTGAAAAACTGTTTTTT	CASSPGTGRTEKLFF
TRBV11-2	-	TRBJ1-2	-	TGTGCCAGCAGCACCAGGACCGCTGCGGACTATGGCTACACCTTC	CASSTRTAADYGYTF
TRBV6-5	-	TRBJ2-7	-	TGTGCCAGCAGACCCCGACGGGGTTCCTACGAGCAGTACTTC	CASRPRRGSYEQYF
TRBV20-1	-	TRBJ2-7	-	TGCAGTCTGGGTCCGGTGGTTGGCCAACGTGGGTTTACCTACGAGCAGTATTTC	CSLGPVVGQRGFTYEQYF
TRBV24-1	-	TRBJ1-2	few	TGTGCCACCAGTGATCCAGAAATATCGGTATTCTGGAATGGCTACACCTTC	CATSDPEISVFWNGYTF
TRBV11-3	TRBD1	TRBJ1-1	many	TGTGCCAGCAGCACGCGGGACAGTTTAGGGACTGAAGCTTTCTTT	CASSTRDSLGTEAFF
TRBV11-2	-	TRBJ1-1	-	TGTGTCAGCAGCCTAGGAGGGGCTCGAACTGAAGCTTTCTTT	CVSSLGGARTEAFF